This T cell receptor beta chain is drawn from a study of cytomegalovirus exposure and HLA in healthy donors. Vbeta (60) and Jbeta (13) primers were used in the PCR. Sequenced by immunoSEQ multiplex PCR; TCRdb stores in-frame clones only, minus some. The sample holds 200,000 to 250,000 clones; approximately 78% are singletons and the top ten take less than 3%. The source material was PBMCs. The TCR originated in a woman aged 35 to 49 in good health and CMV-seronegative.

The DNA of the CDR3 is TGTGCCAGTAGTCCCCGGGAGGGGGCTGGAACCGGGGAGCTGTTTTTT. It specifies CASSPREGAGTGELFF. The rearrangement links TRBV19 to TRBJ2-2, with D tentatively TRBD2 (8 bases). V was cut by 5 bases and J by 5 bases, with 18 bases left in between. The CDR3 runs to 16 residues. Germline loops: CDR1 LNHDA, CDR2 SQIVND (reference sequence). The complete variable domain, with remaining parts taken from reference TRBV19 and TRBJ2-2, reads DGGITQSPKYLFRKEGQNVTLSCEQNLNHDAMYWYRQDPGQGLRLIYYSQIVNDFQKGDIAEGYSVSREKKESFPLTVTSAQKNPTAFYLCASSPREGAGTGELFFGEGSRLTVL.